This T cell receptor (beta chain) is drawn from a study of T cell repertoires in cytomegalovirus infection. Study-wide context: Epitope selection comprised recently identified HLA-C-restricted CMV epitopes and well-studied HLA-B-restricted CMV epitopes. Evidence of both CMV infection and a matching HLA type came from public TCR beta signatures. Study-level points and caveats: HLA-C-restricted CMV-specific TCR beta clonotypes were dominant in the ex vivo response.

TCRdb re-called the reads through MiXCR, storing one row per CDR3 protein. The sample carries 750,000 to 900,000 distinct CDR3 sequences, 29% recorded once. This CDR3 region has 18 residues. The junction had 11 bases not matched to a gene; V was cut back by 4 bases and J by 0 bases. The germline V gene encodes CDR1 MNHEY and CDR2 SVGAGI. Comment on this clonotype: Its matching antigen is unknown.

V gene TRBV6-5 combines with J gene TRBJ2-1, with 8 positions matching TRBD1. Sequenced here: cultured CD8+ T cells from PBMCs, sampled from culture after CMV antigen stimulation. The source of this sequence is a human donor in good health (CMV status not recorded). Some clones in this sample may be carry-over from other donors' samples. The CDR3 region has the DNA TGTGCCAGCAGTTTCCCGGGGTCCACAGGGGGCTCCTACAATGAGCAGTTCTTC. It codes for CASSFPGSTGGSYNEQFF.